This T cell receptor beta chain was observed in a study of OX40 agonist ivuxolimab in advanced cancers. Whole-study results and caveats: Blood T cells, both CD4+ and CD8+, expanded clonally by week 6 at 0.1 to 3.0 mg/kg.

Profiling relied on immunoSEQ multiplex PCR, and the TCRdb table lists in-frame clones only, not all of them. Found here are some 64,000 clones, approximately 92% of them singletons; the top ten hold about a quarter. On this clone: Antigen: not known.

This CDR3 contains 15 residues. In germline, CDR1 is MDHEN, CDR2 SYDVKM. V gave up 6 bases and J gave up 6 bases, with 20 bases separating them. The chain uses TRBV28 and TRBJ1-2, with D maybe TRBD1 (5 bases). Specimen: CD4+ or CD8+ T cells sorted from blood, collected in a trial of the OX40 agonist ivuxolimab. This sequence was found in an adult with an advanced solid tumor such as melanoma, head and neck, liver or kidney cancer. The DNA for the CDR3 is TGTGCCAGCAGGAAAGAATGGGGCGCTGGGGATGGCTACACCTTC. Residues: CASRKEWGAGDGYTF.